These T cell receptor beta chains were read from a single sample in a study of cytomegalovirus exposure and HLA in healthy donors. The protocol was immunoSEQ multiplex PCR, while the TCRdb copy is restricted to in-frame clones and leaves out a portion. The sample yields about 100,000 clones, about 80% seen once. Sequencing input: PBMCs. The source is a female donor in good health and CMV-seropositive. The conserved cysteine and the conserved F or W are not part of the CDR3 here. The listing skips clone size in some rows; elsewhere it reads once, few, many or a size class.

abundance	v_gene	j_gene	CDR3aa
NA	TRBV12-5	TRBJ1-1	ASGLGGGTEAF
NA	TRBV11-2	TRBJ2-1	ASGGLADSYNEQF
NA	TRBV30	TRBJ2-1	AWSATGGAWGQF
NA	TRBV4-2	TRBJ1-5	ASSQQVKRDTNSNQPQH
NA	TRBV9	TRBJ2-5	ASSTGGVGRGGSETQY
NA	TRBV7-2	TRBJ2-7	ASSSFEGRTGLEWQY
once	TRBV28	TRBJ2-7	ASSFDGGVSYEQY
NA	TRBV19	TRBJ1-2	ASSTPGRGGYT
NA	TRBV15	TRBJ1-5	ATSILGGASNQPQH
NA	TRBV28	TRBJ1-2	ASSPQDVNYGYT
NA	TRBV11-2	TRBJ1-2	ASSLDPRTDNNYGYT
NA	TRBV5-1	TRBJ1-4	ASSTSTSTNEKLF
NA	TRBV9	TRBJ1-2	ASSVYQDYGYT
NA	TRBV18	TRBJ1-1	ASSRGRGNTEAF
NA	TRBV5-4	TRBJ2-7	ASSQTSRSSYEQY
NA	TRBV28	TRBJ1-4	ASSLIGSSGNEKLF
NA	TRBV19	TRBJ2-7	ASSLYTGVAEQY
NA	TRBV28	TRBJ1-2	ASSLGLYYGYT